Listed below are T cell receptor beta chains from one sample, sequenced in a study of blood T cell repertoires in COVID-19. The assay was immunoSEQ multiplex PCR, and TCRdb's table has in-frame clones only and misses some. The repertoire holds about 180,000 clones, with 86% as singletons. Sequences were obtained from peripheral blood. All receptors come from a woman between 25 and 40 years old with active or convalescent COVID-19. CDR3s include the opening cysteine and the closing phenylalanine or tryptophan. Each record gives: CDR3 DNA, CDR3 protein, clone size, J gene, D gene, V gene. The D gene is left open where the match is weak. Rows may omit the clone size; those that give it use once, few, many or a size class.

CDR3nt: TGTGCCAGCAGCTTGATCAGCGGCACAGATACGCAGTATTTT; CDR3aa: CASSLISGTDTQYF; abundance: NA; j_gene: TRBJ2-3; d_gene: NA; v_gene: TRBV5-4
CDR3nt: TGTGCCAGCAGCCGGGGAACTGAAGCTTTCTTT; CDR3aa: CASSRGTEAFF; abundance: NA; j_gene: TRBJ1-1; d_gene: NA; v_gene: TRBV12-3/TRBV12-4
CDR3nt: TGTGCCAGCAAGATAAGCGGGGGGCCCGGGGAGCTGTTTTTT; CDR3aa: CASKISGGPGELFF; abundance: NA; j_gene: TRBJ2-2; d_gene: TRBD2; v_gene: TRBV5-4
CDR3nt: TGTGCCAGCAGCTTAGAAGGGACAGGGGAAAAACTGTTTTTT; CDR3aa: CASSLEGTGEKLFF; abundance: NA; j_gene: TRBJ1-4; d_gene: TRBD1; v_gene: TRBV7-2
CDR3nt: TGTGCCAGCAGTGATGCGGGGACGAACACTGAAGCTTTCTTT; CDR3aa: CASSDAGTNTEAFF; abundance: NA; j_gene: TRBJ1-1; d_gene: NA; v_gene: TRBV2
CDR3nt: TGTGCCAGCAGCCGACTAGCGGGAGTCCCGACCCAGTACTTC; CDR3aa: CASSRLAGVPTQYF; abundance: NA; j_gene: TRBJ2-5; d_gene: TRBD2; v_gene: TRBV2
CDR3nt: TGTGCCAGCAGCTCTTTATGGACAGCGAACACTGAAGCTTTCTTT; CDR3aa: CASSSLWTANTEAFF; abundance: NA; j_gene: TRBJ1-1; d_gene: NA; v_gene: TRBV5-4
CDR3nt: TGTGCCAGCAGTTTCGGGGGGGTTATGAACACTGAAGCTTTCTTT; CDR3aa: CASSFGGVMNTEAFF; abundance: NA; j_gene: TRBJ1-1; d_gene: NA; v_gene: TRBV11-3
CDR3nt: TGTGCCAGTAGTATAGGCGGGAGGGCCGCCTACAATGAGCAGTTCTTC; CDR3aa: CASSIGGRAAYNEQFF; abundance: NA; j_gene: TRBJ2-1; d_gene: TRBD2; v_gene: TRBV19
CDR3nt: TGTGCCAGCAGTGAAGAACAAAACTATTCCCACGAGCAGTACTTC; CDR3aa: CASSEEQNYSHEQYF; abundance: NA; j_gene: TRBJ2-7; d_gene: NA; v_gene: TRBV2
CDR3nt: TGCGCCAGCAGCCCTTTTGGACTAGCGGGAAATGAGCAGTTCTTC; CDR3aa: CASSPFGLAGNEQFF; abundance: NA; j_gene: TRBJ2-1; d_gene: TRBD2; v_gene: TRBV4-1
CDR3nt: TGTGCCAGCAGTGATGACACCGGTGGTGCTTTCTTT; CDR3aa: CASSDDTGGAFF; abundance: NA; j_gene: TRBJ1-1; d_gene: NA; v_gene: TRBV2
CDR3nt: TGTGCCAGCAGTTACTCCAGGGTGGCTCCTGGAAACACCATATATTTT; CDR3aa: CASSYSRVAPGNTIYF; abundance: NA; j_gene: TRBJ1-3; d_gene: NA; v_gene: TRBV6-5
CDR3nt: TGTGCCATCAGTACCCTGGGTAACAGGGATCAGCCCCAGCATTTT; CDR3aa: CAISTLGNRDQPQHF; abundance: NA; j_gene: TRBJ1-5; d_gene: NA; v_gene: TRBV10-3
CDR3nt: TGTGCCAGCAGTTTGACAGGGGACGGCTACACCTTC; CDR3aa: CASSLTGDGYTF; abundance: NA; j_gene: TRBJ1-2; d_gene: TRBD1; v_gene: TRBV12-3/TRBV12-4
CDR3nt: TGTGCCAGCAATTCCCGCGAGATCGGGGAGCTGTTTTTT; CDR3aa: CASNSREIGELFF; abundance: NA; j_gene: TRBJ2-2; d_gene: NA; v_gene: TRBV12-3/TRBV12-4
CDR3nt: TGCGCCAGCAGGCCGGGACAGGGATACAATGAGCAGTTCTTC; CDR3aa: CASRPGQGYNEQFF; abundance: once; j_gene: TRBJ2-1; d_gene: TRBD1; v_gene: TRBV10-1
CDR3nt: TGTGCCAGCTCGCCCCAGGAAAGGGGCACTGAAGCTTTCTTT; CDR3aa: CASSPQERGTEAFF; abundance: NA; j_gene: TRBJ1-1; d_gene: NA; v_gene: TRBV18
CDR3nt: TGTGCCATCAGTGAGTCGACCGGGACAGATCTCTACGAGCAGTACTTC; CDR3aa: CAISESTGTDLYEQYF; abundance: NA; j_gene: TRBJ2-7; d_gene: TRBD1; v_gene: TRBV10-3
CDR3nt: TGTGCCAGCAGTACGCCTGACTACTACGAGCAGTACTTC; CDR3aa: CASSTPDYYEQYF; abundance: few; j_gene: TRBJ2-7; d_gene: NA; v_gene: TRBV6-5
CDR3nt: TGTGCCAGCAGTGACCAGGGGTTCACTGAAGCTTTCTTT; CDR3aa: CASSDQGFTEAFF; abundance: NA; j_gene: TRBJ1-1; d_gene: NA; v_gene: TRBV25-1
CDR3nt: TGTGCCAGCAGCTTAAGGAGCGGACTCTACAATGAGCAGTTCTTC; CDR3aa: CASSLRSGLYNEQFF; abundance: NA; j_gene: TRBJ2-1; d_gene: NA; v_gene: TRBV11-2
CDR3nt: TGTGCTAGCAGCCACAAACGCGGTGAGCAGTTCTTC; CDR3aa: CASSHKRGEQFF; abundance: NA; j_gene: TRBJ2-1; d_gene: NA; v_gene: TRBV7-7
CDR3nt: TGTGCCAGCAGTTCGGGACTGCCCTACGAGCAGTACTTC; CDR3aa: CASSSGLPYEQYF; abundance: NA; j_gene: TRBJ2-7; d_gene: NA; v_gene: TRBV2
CDR3nt: TGTGCCAGCGGGGGGACCAATAGGAGGGCGAACGAGCAGTACTTC; CDR3aa: CASGGTNRRANEQYF; abundance: few; j_gene: TRBJ2-7; d_gene: NA; v_gene: TRBV2
CDR3nt: TGTGCCAGCAGCCCAGGGTTTACCTATGGCTACACCTTC; CDR3aa: CASSPGFTYGYTF; abundance: NA; j_gene: TRBJ1-2; d_gene: NA; v_gene: TRBV5-4
CDR3nt: TGTGCCAGCAGCCCCGGGGGGTATAGCAATCAGCCCCAGCATTTT; CDR3aa: CASSPGGYSNQPQHF; abundance: NA; j_gene: TRBJ1-5; d_gene: NA; v_gene: TRBV6-5
CDR3nt: TGTGCCAGCAGTTTATTAGGGGTAAACTCACAAGAGACCCAGTACTTC; CDR3aa: CASSLLGVNSQETQYF; abundance: NA; j_gene: TRBJ2-5; d_gene: NA; v_gene: TRBV27
CDR3nt: TGTGCCAGCAGCTTTACTCGAACAGCGGATGGCTACACCTTC; CDR3aa: CASSFTRTADGYTF; abundance: few; j_gene: TRBJ1-2; d_gene: NA; v_gene: TRBV7-8
CDR3nt: TGTGCCAGCAGGGAAGTACAGGGGAGTAGTTATGAAAAACTGTTTTTT; CDR3aa: CASREVQGSSYEKLFF; abundance: NA; j_gene: TRBJ1-4; d_gene: TRBD1; v_gene: TRBV6-1
CDR3nt: TGTGCCAGCAGTTTAGCGGGGAACAGAAACACCATATATTTT; CDR3aa: CASSLAGNRNTIYF; abundance: NA; j_gene: TRBJ1-3; d_gene: NA; v_gene: TRBV28